The 31 T cell receptor beta chains presented below share a single source sample, sequenced in a study of cytotoxic CD8 clonotypes in ibrutinib-treated CLL. Profiling relied on immunoSEQ multiplex PCR, and the TCRdb table lists in-frame clones only, not all of them. The sample records under 150,000 clones, 65% to 85% being singletons. The sequencing here drew on PBMCs, taken after 36 months of ibrutinib treatment. These receptors all come from a human donor with chronic lymphocytic leukemia.

V is TRBV27 and J is TRBJ2-7, with TRBD1 matching over 7 bases. Germline V lookup: CDR1 MNHEY, CDR2 SMNVEV (reference sequence). The CDR3 is 15 residues long. V lost 5 bases, J lost 4 bases, and 11 bases stayed unmatched. Here the CDR3 reads CASSNRDRPFYEQYF. Written as DNA, the CDR3 is TGTGCCAGCAGTAACCGGGACAGACCTTTTTACGAGCAGTACTTC.

The chain carries TRBV18 and TRBJ1-1, with 7 positions matching TRBD1. V gave up 4 bases and J gave up 0 bases; unmatched junction bases: 5. Germline V lookup: CDR1 KGHSH, CDR2 LQKENI. The CDR3 is made up of 15 amino acids. The DNA of the CDR3 is TGTGCCAGCTCACTGGGGGGACAGATGAACACTGAAGCTTTCTTT. Amino acids: CASSLGGQMNTEAFF.

The V and J genes are TRBV2 and TRBJ1-2, with D perhaps TRBD1 (6 bases). The V and J ends lost 4 bases and 2 bases respectively, with 8 bases between them. This CDR3 has 13 amino acids. Germline V lookup: CDR1 SNHLY, CDR2 FYNNEI. CDR3 sequence reads: CASSGTANYGYTF. DNA of the CDR3: TGTGCCAGCAGTGGGACAGCAAACTATGGCTACACCTTC.

This chain uses TRBV15 with TRBJ1-2; the D gene is possibly TRBD1 (5 bases). The CDR3 sequence is 18 residues long. CDR1 LNHNV and CDR2 YYDKDF come from the germline V gene (reference sequence). V was shortened by 3 bases and J by 3 bases, with 23 bases between the two germline ends. CDR3 residues: CATSRNYLMGPRDYGYTF. CDR3 coding DNA: TGTGCCACCAGCAGGAACTATCTTATGGGACCGCGGGACTATGGCTACACCTTC. Complete variable domain (other parts from reference TRBV15 and TRBJ1-2): DAMVIQNPRYQVTQFGKPVTLSCSQTLNHNVMYWYQQKSSQAPKLLFHYYDKDFNNEADTPDNFQSRRPNTSFCFLDIRSPGLGDTAMYLCATSRNYLMGPRDYGYTFGSGTRLTVV.

The chain joins TRBV4-2 to TRBJ1-4, with TRBD1 matching 9 bases. The CDR3 consists of 18 residues. The trim removed 0 bases at V and 4 bases at J, leaving 9 bases unmatched. Germline V gene sequence: CDR1 LGHNA, CDR2 YNFKEQ. CDR3 region: CASSQDYSTGGINEKLFF. As DNA, the CDR3 is TGTGCCAGCAGCCAAGACTACTCGACAGGGGGAATTAATGAAAAACTGTTTTTT.

The chain is built from TRBV7-9 and TRBJ2-2, with D possibly being TRBD2 (7 bases). V was clipped by 11 bases and J by 2 bases, with 15 bases between them. This CDR3 is built from 14 residues. Germline V lookup: CDR1 SEHNR, CDR2 FQNEAQ (reference sequence). CDR3 nucleotides: TGTGCCGGCGGGGGCAGGACTAACACCGGGGAGCTGTTTTTT. It codes for CAGGGRTNTGELFF.

The rearrangement joins TRBV6-5 to TRBJ1-2, with no clear D. V lost 6 bases and J lost 8, with 16 bases in between. Germline loops: CDR1 MNHEY, CDR2 SVGAGI. The length of the CDR3 is 13 residues. CDR3 region: CASSSSIGPGYTF. CDR3 nucleotides: TGTGCCAGCAGCTCTTCCATTGGGCCCGGCTACACCTTC.

This sequence joins TRBV5-4 and TRBJ1-2; D remains ambiguous. V lost 5 bases to trimming and J lost 4 bases, with 12 bases between them. The CDR3 covers 13 residues. The germline V gene has CDR1 SGHNT and CDR2 YYREEE (reference sequence). CDR3 region: CASSFPLSYGYTF. Written as DNA, the CDR3 is TGTGCCAGCAGTTTTCCCTTATCCTATGGCTACACCTTC.

This clone was seen once. The chain employs TRBV20-1 and TRBJ2-5; D ambiguous. Germline-derived CDR1 and CDR2 are DFQATT and SNEGSKA (reference sequence). This CDR3 spans 10 amino acids. Trimming left V 3 bases short and J 5 bases short, with 4 bases between. In nucleotides, the CDR3 is TGCAGTGCTAGTTATGAGACCCAGTACTTC. It is translated as CSASYETQYF.

V gene TRBV21-1 combines with J gene TRBJ2-7; the table's D gene call, TRBD1, was not cross checked with the DNA. TRBV21-1 counts as a pseudogene. This CDR3 has 18 amino acids. As DNA, the CDR3 is TGTGCCAGCAGCCCCGGGACAGGGATAAGGTGGAGCCCCTACGAGCAGTACTTC. Its translation: CASSPGTGIRWSPYEQYF.

The chain uses TRBV30 and TRBJ1-4; D uncertain. The germline gives CDR1 GTSNPN, CDR2 SVGIG (reference sequence). Trimming left V 1 base short and J 5 bases short, with 11 bases between. This CDR3 comprises 14 residues. The CDR3 protein is CAWSGRSVNEKLFF. The CDR3 DNA sequence: TGTGCCTGGAGTGGGAGGTCCGTAAATGAAAAACTGTTTTTT. The full variable domain, in which reference TRBV30 and TRBJ1-4 provide the parts outside the CDR3, is SQTIHQWPATLVQPVGSPLSLECTVEGTSNPNLYWYRQAAGRGLQLLFYSVGIGQISSEVPQNLSASRPQDRQFILSSKKLLLSDSGFYLCAWSGRSVNEKLFFGSGTQLSVL.

This chain links TRBV16 with TRBJ2-1, with D possibly matching TRBD2 (6 bases). The germline V and J ends were trimmed by 2 bases and 12 bases, with 17 bases remaining between them. This CDR3 spans 14 amino acids. CDR1 KGHSY and CDR2 FQNENV come from the germline V gene. The CDR3 DNA reads as TGTGCCAGCAGCCAAACGGGCGGCCCCGGGGGGCAGTTCTTC. Translated, it gives CASSQTGGPGGQFF.

In this sample, this clone turned up once. The CDR3 loop reads CASRIYGTNYEQYF. The CDR3 DNA reads as TGTGCCAGCAGGATTTACGGGACAAACTACGAGCAGTACTTC. The rearrangement uses TRBV28 and TRBJ2-7; TRBD1 is a possible D gene (6 bases). In germline, CDR1 is MDHEN, CDR2 SYDVKM. V lost 6 bases and J lost 3, with 15 bases in between. This CDR3 is 14 amino acids long. The entire variable domain, with the rest obtained from reference TRBV28 and TRBJ2-7, is as follows: DVKVTQSSRYLVKRTGEKVFLECVQDMDHENMFWYRQDPGLGLRLIYFSYDVKMKEKGDIPEGYSVSREKKERFSLILESASTNQTSMYLCASRIYGTNYEQYFGPGTRLTVT.

Here the CDR3 reads CASSRTGGVAEKLFF. The CDR3 region has the DNA TGTGCCAGCAGCCGAACAGGGGGCGTCGCTGAAAAACTGTTTTTT. The V call is TRBV11-2, the J call TRBJ1-4; 9 bases are a match to TRBD1. This CDR3 is 15 amino acids long. The germline V gene has CDR1 SGHAT and CDR2 FQNNGV. The V gene end was trimmed by 5 bases and the J gene end by 7 bases; junction bases not matched to a gene: 8. Using reference TRBV11-2 and TRBJ1-4 for the parts outside the CDR3, the full variable domain is EAGVAQSPRYKIIEKRQSVAFWCNPISGHATLYWYQQILGQGPKLLIQFQNNGVVDDSQLPKDRFSAERLKGVDSTLKIQPAKLEDSAVYLCASSRTGGVAEKLFFGSGTQLSVL.

The V and J genes are TRBV27 and TRBJ2-1; TRBD2 aligns across 8 bases. The germline gives CDR1 MNHEY, CDR2 SMNVEV (reference sequence). There are 14 residues in the CDR3. The V and J ends lost 0 bases and 10 bases, in that order; junction bases with no gene match: 5. The CDR3 DNA reads as TGTGCCAGCAGTTTATCTGGCGGGGGGCGGGAGCAGTTCTTC. Protein: CASSLSGGGREQFF.

V and J are TRBV25-1 and TRBJ2-1; 9 nucleotides match TRBD1. J was trimmed by 2 bases and V by 3 bases; bases with no gene match: 5. Germline values: CDR1 MGHDK, CDR2 SYGVNS. This CDR3 is built from 16 residues. CDR3 nucleotides: TGTGCCAGCAGTGACCGGGACAGGGATACCTACAATGAGCAGTTCTTC. Translating gives CASSDRDRDTYNEQFF.

This clone was counted a single time. The genes are TRBV15 and TRBJ2-5; 10 bases agree with TRBD2. With V trimmed by 2 bases and J by 5 bases, 5 bases remained unmatched. Germline-derived CDR1 and CDR2 are LNHNV and YYDKDF (reference sequence). CDR3 length equals 15 residues. The DNA of the CDR3 is TGTGCCACCAGCAGAAAACTAGCGGGATTGGAGACCCAGTACTTC. It translates to CATSRKLAGLETQYF.

The chain carries TRBV5-5 and TRBJ2-7; no clear D gene. The CDR3 length is 10 residues. Germline V lookup: CDR1 SGHKS, CDR2 YYEKEE (reference sequence). V was shortened by 6 bases and J by 4 bases, with 5 bases between the two germline ends. CDR3 region: CASTQYEQYF. As DNA, the CDR3 is TGTGCCAGCACCCAATACGAGCAGTACTTC.

The chain employs TRBV27 and TRBJ1-5; D ambiguous. The V end was cut by 8 bases, the J end by 7 bases, with 21 bases between. Germline CDR1 reads MNHEY; CDR2 reads SMNVEV (reference sequence). The CDR3 contains 15 residues. CDR3 bases: TGTGCCAGCTCTCTAGGAACGACACCCCGGCAGCCCCAGCATTTT. Its protein product is CASSLGTTPRQPQHF.

This chain connects TRBV5-1 to TRBJ1-1, with 12 nucleotides matching TRBD1. Germline values: CDR1 SGHRS, CDR2 YFSETQ. This CDR3 has 14 amino acids. Losses at the gene ends were 4 bases for V and 7 bases for J; bases not matched to a gene: 5. The DNA for the CDR3 is TGCGCCAGCAGCGAAGGGACAGGGGGCGATGAAGCTTTCTTT. Protein: CASSEGTGGDEAFF.

The V call is TRBV6-4, the J call TRBJ1-2; D may be TRBD1 (6 bases). Deletions cut 3 bases from V and 6 bases from J, with 14 bases between. Germline V gene data show CDR1 as MRHNA and CDR2 as SNTAGT. There are 14 residues in the CDR3. The CDR3 region has the DNA TGTGCCAGCAGTGAGGCAGGGGAGTTTAATGGCTACACCTTC. Encoded protein: CASSEAGEFNGYTF.

The rearrangement uses TRBV7-6 and TRBJ2-7; 12 positions agree with TRBD1. The CDR3 extends over 15 amino acids. Trimming took 5 bases from V and 6 from J; bases not matched to a gene: 8. Germline V gene data show CDR1 as SGHVS and CDR2 as FNYEAQ. The CDR3 loop reads CASSARGQGAGEQYF. In nucleotides, the CDR3 is TGTGCCAGCAGCGCCCGGGGACAGGGGGCGGGCGAGCAGTACTTC.

The chain links TRBV18 to TRBJ2-1, with D uncertain. V was pared by 4 bases and J by 7 bases, with 14 bases between. Germline V gene data show CDR1 as KGHSH and CDR2 as LQKENI. The CDR3 has 14 amino acids. The CDR3 nucleotides are TGTGCCAGCTCACTAATTCATACGGTAAATGAGCAGTTCTTC. Protein: CASSLIHTVNEQFF.

The chain uses TRBV5-1 and TRBJ2-1, with D possibly matching TRBD2 (5 bases). Germline lookup yields CDR1 SGHRS and CDR2 YFSETQ. The CDR3 is made up of 14 amino acids. V was trimmed by 1 base and J by 6 bases, leaving 11 bases between them. The chain's CDR3 is CASSLWELGNEQFF. CDR3 DNA sequence: TGCGCCAGCAGCTTGTGGGAACTAGGCAATGAGCAGTTCTTC.

Only a few counts were recorded for this clone. The chain carries TRBV19 and TRBJ1-2, with D perhaps matching TRBD1 (5 bases). V dropped 5 bases and J dropped 3 bases, with 16 bases sitting between them. The CDR3 sequence is 15 residues long. CDR1 and CDR2 (germline): LNHDA, SQIVND (reference sequence). The CDR3 loop reads CASSLTATVYYGYTF. The CDR3 DNA reads TGTGCCAGTAGTCTGACCGCGACAGTCTACTATGGCTACACCTTC.

V gene TRBV27 combines with J gene TRBJ2-5; 10 bases are shared with TRBD2. Germline CDR1 reads MNHEY; CDR2 reads SMNVEV (reference sequence). This CDR3 is 15 amino acids long. The V and J ends lost 8 bases and 1 base, in that order; junction bases with no gene match: 7. The CDR3 sequence: CASQRLAGVQETQYF. CDR3 sequence (DNA): TGTGCCAGCCAGCGACTAGCGGGTGTCCAAGAGACCCAGTACTTC.

The rearrangement joins TRBV18 to TRBJ1-1; no clear D. V shed 5 bases and J shed 0 bases, with 10 bases lying between them. Germline CDR1 and CDR2: KGHSH and LQKENI. This CDR3 is 14 amino acids long. CDR3 DNA sequence: TGTGCCAGCTCAGGCGCGCAGATGAACACTGAAGCTTTCTTT. Translation: CASSGAQMNTEAFF.

V usage is TRBV2 and J usage is TRBJ2-5; no firm D call. Trimming shortened V by 4 bases and J by 6 bases, and 6 bases separated the two germline ends. Germline CDR1 reads SNHLY; CDR2 reads FYNNEI. CDR3 size: 11 residues. The CDR3 protein is CASSGYQTQYF. The CDR3, as DNA: TGTGCCAGCAGTGGTTATCAGACCCAGTACTTC. The complete variable domain, with remaining parts taken from reference TRBV2 and TRBJ2-5, reads EPEVTQTPSHQVTQMGQEVILRCVPISNHLYFYWYRQILGQKVEFLVSFYNNEISEKSEIFDDQFSVERPDGSNFTLKIRSTKLEDSAMYFCASSGYQTQYFGPGTRLLVL.

The chain joins TRBV7-8 to TRBJ2-2; possible D gene TRBD1, 6 bases. In germline, CDR1 is SGHVS, CDR2 FQNEAQ. Trimming removed 6 bases from V and 0 bases from J, with 14 bases in between. This CDR3 comprises 16 residues. CDR3 DNA sequence: TGTGCCAGCAGATATGCAGGGGCAACGAACACCGGGGAGCTGTTTTTT. Its translation: CASRYAGATNTGELFF.

This chain connects TRBV7-6 to TRBJ2-5, with TRBD2 identical over 11 bases. Germline CDR1 is SGHVS and CDR2 is FNYEAQ. V was pared by 5 bases and J by 5 bases, with 7 bases of the junction left unmatched. This CDR3 contains 15 residues. The chain's CDR3 is CASSTTSGSRETQYF. CDR3 DNA sequence: TGTGCCAGCAGCACCACTAGCGGGAGTCGGGAGACCCAGTACTTC.

The rearrangement links TRBV25-1 to TRBJ2-5; TRBD1 is a possible D gene (5 bases). CDR3 length: 13 amino acids. CDR1 is MGHDK and CDR2 is SYGVNS in the germline V gene. V lost 6 bases to trimming and J lost 1 base, with 9 bases between them. The CDR3 nucleotides are TGTGCCAGCAGAGAAACAGGCCAAGAGACCCAGTACTTC. Amino acids: CASRETGQETQYF. Drawing the rest from reference TRBV25-1 and TRBJ2-5, the complete variable domain is EADIYQTPRYLVIGTGKKITLECSQTMGHDKMYWYQQDPGMELHLIHYSYGVNSTEKGDLSSESTVSRIRTEHFPLTLESARPSHTSQYLCASRETGQETQYFGPGTRLLVL.